These T cell receptor beta chains were read from a single sample in a study of cytomegalovirus exposure and HLA in healthy donors. Measured with immunoSEQ multiplex PCR; TCRdb has only the in-frame clones, and not every one. The sample lists under 200,000 clones, around 76% occurring once. Source material: PBMCs. All receptors derive from a woman between 25 and 40 years old in good health and CMV-seropositive. Both conserved end residues are part of each CDR3. D genes are given only for firm matches. Size is stated for part of the rows, as once, few or many counts, or as a class when the clone is expanded.

size,J,D,V,CDR3,DNA
.,TRBJ2-2,TRBD1,TRBV7-6,CASSLVTGASTGELFF,TGTGCCAGCAGCTTAGTGACAGGGGCATCCACCGGGGAGCTGTTTTTT
.,TRBJ1-6,.,TRBV4-3,CASSQDYRGMGSPLHF,TGCGCCAGCAGCCAAGATTATCGGGGAATGGGATCACCCCTCCACTTT
once,TRBJ2-1,.,TRBV19,CATGLGLARSSYNEQFF,TGTGCCACCGGACTGGGGCTAGCGAGAAGCTCCTACAATGAGCAGTTCTTC
few,TRBJ1-3,.,TRBV30,CAWTIGGATGNTIYF,TGTGCCTGGACAATAGGGGGGGCTACTGGAAACACCATATATTTT
few,TRBJ1-1,.,TRBV5-3,CARSFCRGPSSNTEAFF,TGTGCCAGAAGCTTTTGCAGGGGCCCCTCTTCGAACACTGAAGCTTTCTTT
.,TRBJ2-3,TRBD2,TRBV6-1,CASSSGGATDTQYF,TGTGCCAGCTCTAGCGGGGGGGCCACAGATACGCAGTATTTT
.,TRBJ1-1,TRBD1,TRBV4-1,CASRPPGQRIRAFF,TGCGCCAGCAGGCCTCCGGGACAGAGAATTCGGGCTTTCTTT
.,TRBJ2-4,.,TRBV29-1,CSVDRGGQGTKNIQYF,TGCAGCGTTGACAGGGGTGGGCAGGGAACCAAAAACATTCAGTACTTC
.,TRBJ1-5,.,TRBV19,CASRGHYSQHF,TGTGCCAGTAGAGGACACTATTCCCAGCATTTT
.,TRBJ1-4,TRBD1,TRBV11-2,CASSLGQGAYNEKLFF,TGTGCCAGCAGCTTAGGACAGGGGGCCTATAATGAAAAACTGTTTTTT
.,TRBJ2-7,TRBD1,TRBV19,CASSIGDRDHEQYF,TGTGCCAGTAGTATAGGTGACAGGGACCACGAGCAGTACTTC
.,TRBJ1-6,.,TRBV30,CAWSVWGDYSPLHF,TGTGCCTGGAGTGTTTGGGGGGACTATTCACCCCTCCACTTT
.,TRBJ2-1,.,TRBV11-2,CASSSGMSYNEQFF,TGTGCCAGCAGCTCGGGAATGTCCTACAATGAGCAGTTCTTC
.,TRBJ2-1,TRBD1,TRBV6-6,CASSPGTGLSNEQFF,TGTGCCAGCAGTCCTGGGACAGGGTTGAGTAATGAGCAGTTCTTC
few,TRBJ1-4,TRBD1,TRBV25-1,CASSVLTGGREKLFF,TGTGCCAGCAGTGTCCTGACAGGGGGGAGGGAAAAACTGTTTTTT
few,TRBJ2-2,TRBD1,TRBV18,CASSRQGADTGELFF,TGTGCCAGCTCTAGACAGGGGGCAGACACCGGGGAGCTGTTTTTT
once,TRBJ2-1,.,TRBV4-3,CASSPRPANNYNEQFF,TGCGCCAGCAGCCCTAGGCCAGCGAATAACTACAATGAGCAGTTCTTC
.,TRBJ2-1,TRBD1,TRBV7-9,CASSLPGQGAGEQFF,TGTGCCAGCAGCCTTCCGGGACAGGGAGCCGGTGAGCAGTTCTTC
few,TRBJ1-2,TRBD1,TRBV6-6,CASSLQGAQGYGYTF,TGTGCCAGCAGTTTACAGGGGGCGCAGGGCTATGGCTACACCTTC
.,TRBJ2-3,TRBD2,TRBV18,CASSRTGLAGGWSSTDTQYF,TGTGCCAGCTCACGTACGGGACTAGCGGGGGGATGGTCGAGCACAGATACGCAGTATTTT
.,TRBJ2-2,TRBD1,TRBV10-3,CAISAHLGTGFTGELFF,TGTGCCATCAGTGCGCACCTCGGGACAGGATTCACCGGGGAGCTGTTTTTT
.,TRBJ2-3,TRBD2,TRBV10-1,CASSESGGSDTQYF,TGCGCCAGCAGTGAGAGCGGGGGCTCGGATACGCAGTATTTT
.,TRBJ2-7,TRBD2,TRBV7-8,CASSLGSSGSNEQYF,TGTGCCAGCAGCTTAGGGAGTAGCGGGAGCAACGAGCAGTACTTC
.,TRBJ2-2,.,TRBV5-1,CASSFSGNTGELFF,TGCGCCAGCAGCTTTAGCGGAAACACCGGGGAGCTGTTTTTT
.,TRBJ2-5,TRBD2,TRBV7-2,CASSRGSQETQYF,TGTGCCAGCAGCCGCGGGAGTCAAGAGACCCAGTACTTC
.,TRBJ2-5,.,TRBV5-1,CASSSGVRREETQYF,TGCGCCAGCAGCTCCGGGGTCCGACGGGAAGAGACCCAGTACTTC
.,TRBJ1-1,.,TRBV7-9,CASSLQGGTEAFF,TGTGCCAGCAGCCTACAGGGCGGCACTGAAGCTTTCTTT
.,TRBJ1-2,.,TRBV29-1,CSAGQNNYGYTF,TGCAGCGCTGGACAGAATAACTATGGCTACACCTTC
.,TRBJ2-1,TRBD1,TRBV5-1,CASSLGQGPNEQFF,TGCGCCAGCAGCCTAGGACAGGGGCCCAATGAGCAGTTCTTC
.,TRBJ2-7,.,TRBV30,CAWSEKRTILLVYEQYF,TGTGCCTGGAGTGAAAAAAGAACTATCCTTCTTGTCTACGAGCAGTACTTC
.,TRBJ1-2,.,TRBV2,CASSDGTYGYTF,TGTGCCAGCAGTGACGGGACATATGGCTACACCTTC
.,TRBJ1-1,.,TRBV29-1,CSVAVYTEAFF,TGCAGCGTTGCCGTTTACACTGAAGCTTTCTTT
.,TRBJ1-4,.,TRBV19,CASSIDGGGEKLFF,TGTGCCAGTAGTATAGATGGGGGCGGAGAAAAACTGTTTTTT
few,TRBJ2-1,TRBD2,TRBV7-9,CASSLGGGRALNEQFF,TGTGCCAGCAGCTTAGGAGGCGGGAGGGCCCTCAATGAGCAGTTCTTC
few,TRBJ1-2,TRBD1,TRBV4-3,CASSQATGGLDYGYTF,TGCGCCAGCAGCCAAGCTACAGGGGGCTTGGACTATGGCTACACCTTC
.,TRBJ1-1,.,TRBV19,CASSIRGLNTEAFF,TGTGCCAGTAGTATCAGGGGCCTGAACACTGAAGCTTTCTTT
once,TRBJ2-1,TRBD1,TRBV7-9,CASSLALTGDYDEQFF,TGTGCCAGCAGCTTAGCTTTGACAGGGGATTACGATGAGCAGTTCTTC
few,TRBJ1-1,.,TRBV28,CASSMGRQAFF,TGTGCCAGCAGTATGGGGAGGCAAGCTTTCTTT
.,TRBJ1-1,.,TRBV5-4,CASSLDGGGDTEAFF,TGTGCCAGCAGCTTGGATGGAGGCGGGGACACTGAAGCTTTCTTT
.,TRBJ1-2,.,TRBV6-5,CASSYEGSSFCTF,TGTGCCAGCAGTTACGAGGGTTCGTCGTTTTGCACCTTC
.,TRBJ1-1,.,TRBV5-4,CASTFRGQTEAFF,TGTGCCAGCACCTTCCGAGGGCAGACAGAAGCTTTCTTT
.,TRBJ2-3,.,TRBV4-1,CASSQVPSFDLDTQYF,TGCGCCAGCAGCCAAGTGCCCTCTTTCGACTTGGATACGCAGTATTTT
.,TRBJ1-2,.,TRBV9,CASSVGRNYGYTF,TGTGCCAGCAGCGTGGGGAGGAACTATGGCTACACCTTC
.,TRBJ1-5,.,TRBV9,CASSVDYSNQPQHF,TGTGCCAGCAGCGTAGACTACTCCAATCAGCCCCAGCATTTT
.,TRBJ1-1,.,TRBV4-1,CASSQASGNALAFF,TGCGCCAGCAGCCAAGCCTCAGGTAACGCCCTGGCTTTCTTT
.,TRBJ2-1,TRBD1,TRBV23-1,CATQAGGFPYNEQFF,TGCGCCACCCAAGCAGGGGGCTTTCCCTACAATGAGCAGTTCTTC
.,TRBJ1-1,.,TRBV18,CASSPWGGEVNTEAFF,TGTGCCAGCTCACCATGGGGAGGTGAGGTAAACACTGAAGCTTTCTTT
.,TRBJ1-1,.,TRBV19,CASSNVPVLNTEAFF,TGTGCCAGTAGTAATGTCCCAGTACTGAACACTGAAGCTTTCTTT